One sample yielded the 20 T cell receptor beta chains listed below, sequenced in a study of blood T cell repertoires in COVID-19. The table came from immunoSEQ multiplex PCR; TCRdb's copy has only in-frame clones and leaves some out. This sample has around 30,000 clones, with roughly 75% found just once. Sequenced: peripheral blood. The receptors were sampled from a man aged 80 or over with active or convalescent COVID-19.

The gene calls are TRBV4-3 and TRBJ2-3, with D hard to call. CDR1 is LGHNA, CDR2 YSLEER, per germline. The CDR3 runs to 18 residues. With 2 bases removed from V and 6 bases from J, the gap between germline ends came to 24 bases. In nucleotides, the CDR3 is TGCGCCAGCAGCCAACAACAATTACAGACACTCGTGGTGGATACGCAGTATTTT. This gives the protein CASSQQQLQTLVVDTQYF.

This clone was seen once. The gene calls are TRBV28 and TRBJ2-5; 13 nucleotides match TRBD2. Germline V CDR1 and CDR2: MDHEN, SYDVKM. CDR3 length: 17 amino acids. The V gene end was trimmed by 6 bases and the J gene end by 2 bases; junction bases not matched to a gene: 9. The CDR3 sequence is CASRFGTSGMGQETQYF. The CDR3 bases are TGTGCCAGCAGATTCGGGACTAGCGGGATGGGGCAAGAGACCCAGTACTTC.

This chain connects TRBV28 to TRBJ1-4; TRBD1 matches at 7 bases. Losses at the gene ends were 3 bases for V and 2 bases for J; bases not matched to a gene: 3. The CDR3 loop spans 15 amino acids. Germline V lookup: CDR1 MDHEN, CDR2 SYDVKM. The CDR3 nucleotides read TGTGCCAGCAGTTTGACAGGGACCACTAATGAAAAACTGTTTTTT. This sequence encodes CASSLTGTTNEKLFF.

V and J are TRBV6-6 and TRBJ1-1, with TRBD1 matching over 7 bases. Germline values: CDR1 MNHNY, CDR2 SVGAGI (reference sequence). CDR3 length equals 11 residues. V was pared by 6 bases and J by 11 bases, with 6 bases of the junction left unmatched. CDR3 amino acids: CASSIQGLAFF. Written as DNA, the CDR3 is TGTGCCAGCAGCATACAGGGGTTGGCTTTCTTT.

This clone was seen a handful of times. The V and J genes are TRBV9 and TRBJ1-3, with TRBD1 as a possible D gene (5 bases). CDR1 and CDR2 (germline): SGDLS, YYNGEE. This CDR3 has 16 residues. Trimming took off 1 base at V and 0 bases at J, with 11 bases between the two ends. Here the CDR3 reads CASSVSGGNSGNTIYF. CDR3 coding DNA: TGTGCCAGCAGCGTATCGGGGGGTAACTCTGGAAACACCATATATTTT.

Concerning this clone: The junction departs from the called germline gene at one end, perhaps through a read error. The V and J genes are TRBV6-2 or TRBV6-3 and TRBJ2-7, with D possibly TRBD2 on 6 matching bases. CDR1 MNHEY and CDR2 SVGEGT come from the germline V gene. The CDR3 loop spans 14 amino acids. This CDR3 reads CASSRPGLSSEQYF. The DNA of the CDR3 is TGTGCCAGCAGTCGACCGGGACTGTCCTCCGAGCAGTACTTC.

This chain connects TRBV2 to TRBJ1-4, with 7 bases that match TRBD1. CDR1 and CDR2 from the germline V gene are SNHLY and FYNNEI. The junction had 1 base not matched to a gene; V was cut back by 3 bases and J by 0 bases. There are 15 residues in the CDR3. In DNA form, the CDR3 reads TGTGCCAGCAGTGAGGGGACAGCAACTAATGAAAAACTGTTTTTT. It yields the protein CASSEGTATNEKLFF.

The chain is built from TRBV3-1 (or the pseudogene TRBV3-2) and TRBJ2-7, with TRBD2 matching over 16 bases. J was trimmed by 5 bases and V by 3 bases; bases with no gene match: 4. The CDR3 loop spans 16 amino acids. From germline, CDR1 is LGHDT and CDR2 YNNKEL (reference sequence). CDR3 region: CASSQGLAGGSHEQYF. The CDR3, as DNA: TGTGCCAGCAGCCAGGGACTAGCGGGAGGGAGTCACGAGCAGTACTTC.

The rearrangement joins TRBV2 to TRBJ2-5, with 9 bases fitting TRBD2. The CDR3 covers 14 residues. After removal of 6 bases from V and 2 bases from J, the junction contained 4 bases not matched to a gene. Germline V lookup: CDR1 SNHLY, CDR2 FYNNEI. In DNA form, the CDR3 reads TGTGCCAGCAGCCAAACTAGCGGGCAAGAGACCCAGTACTTC. Translation: CASSQTSGQETQYF.

The CDR3 region is CASSSYGQAEGEKLFF. The CDR3 DNA sequence: TGTGCCAGCAGCTCATATGGACAGGCGGAAGGGGAAAAACTGTTTTTT. The chain is built from TRBV7-2 and TRBJ1-4; 7 bases map to TRBD1. The junction had 13 bases not matched to a gene; V was cut back by 4 bases and J by 8 bases. This CDR3 spans 16 amino acids. The germline V gene has CDR1 SGHTA and CDR2 FQGNSA.

This chain joins TRBV11-2 and TRBJ2-3; 8 nucleotides agree with TRBD1. The CDR3 is made up of 15 amino acids. Germline values: CDR1 SGHAT, CDR2 FQNNGV. Trimming took 5 bases from V and 6 from J; bases not matched to a gene: 10. The CDR3 DNA reads as TGTGCCAGCAGCGCCGAGGGACAGGCTATGGATACGCAGTATTTT. Protein: CASSAEGQAMDTQYF.

The chain recombines TRBV5-1 with TRBJ2-6; TRBD2 matches 10 bases. The CDR3 is made up of 17 amino acids. The germline V gene has CDR1 SGHRS and CDR2 YFSETQ. V dropped 0 bases and J dropped 2; count of bases not matched to a gene: 2. For the CDR3, the DNA is TGCGCCAGCAGCTTGGTAGCGGGAGGAGCTGGGGCCAACGTCCTGACTTTC. Encoded protein: CASSLVAGGAGANVLTF.

J is TRBJ2-2 and V is TRBV6-5; D may be TRBD1 (6 bases). Germline V gives CDR1 MNHEY, CDR2 SVGAGI. This CDR3 comprises 15 residues. V was clipped by 6 bases and J by 1 base, with 12 bases between them. In nucleotides, the CDR3 is TGTGCCAGCAGAAGGGGGACACAGAACACCGGGGAGCTGTTTTTT. It translates to CASRRGTQNTGELFF.

This clone was counted a few times. The chain links TRBV18 to TRBJ2-7; possible D gene TRBD2, 5 bases. Per the germline V gene, CDR1 is KGHSH and CDR2 is LQKENI. Trimming shortened V by 0 bases and J by 2 bases, and 11 bases separated the two germline ends. CDR3 length: 15 amino acids. CDR3 region: CASSPPGDTTYEQYF. The CDR3 nucleotides read TGTGCCAGCTCACCACCGGGAGATACTACCTACGAGCAGTACTTC.

The chain links TRBV25-1 to TRBJ2-1; D ambiguous. This CDR3 comprises 15 residues. Trimming cost V 3 bases and J 8 bases, with 17 bases left between them. Germline values: CDR1 MGHDK, CDR2 SYGVNS. The CDR3 sequence is CASSDYPTVMHEQFF. The CDR3, as DNA: TGTGCCAGCAGTGACTACCCCACTGTTATGCATGAGCAGTTCTTC.

This rearrangement joins TRBV29-1 to TRBJ2-7; 10 bases align to TRBD1. J was trimmed by 2 bases and V by 7 bases; bases with no gene match: 5. The CDR3 sequence is 13 residues long. Germline CDR1 is SQVTM and CDR2 is ANQGSEA. CDR3 in amino acids: CSAKGQGAYEQYF. The DNA of the CDR3 is TGCAGCGCAAAAGGACAGGGGGCCTACGAGCAGTACTTC.

V gene TRBV2 combines with J gene TRBJ2-1, with D perhaps TRBD2 (6 bases). Germline CDR1 SNHLY, CDR2 FYNNEI. With 6 bases removed from V and 0 bases from J, the gap between germline ends came to 12 bases. This CDR3 is 15 amino acids long. As DNA, the CDR3 is TGTGCCAGCAGGCCTGGGACTTACTCCTACAATGAGCAGTTCTTC. Residues: CASRPGTYSYNEQFF.

V gene TRBV21-1 combines with J gene TRBJ1-2; TRBD1, the table's D call, was not compared with the DNA. TRBV21-1 is flagged as a pseudogene. This CDR3 is 12 amino acids long. The CDR3 spells CASSGQANGYTF. The CDR3 nucleotides are TGTGCCAGCAGCGGGCAGGCGAATGGCTACACCTTC.

This clone was observed a handful of times. The chain couples TRBV7-2 to TRBJ2-3; no definite D call. CDR1 is SGHTA, CDR2 FQGNSA, per germline. The CDR3 sequence is 13 residues long. V lost 5 bases to trimming and J lost 2 bases, with 8 bases between them. The chain's CDR3 is CASSHFITDTQYF. Written as DNA, the CDR3 is TGTGCCAGCAGCCATTTCATCACAGATACGCAGTATTTT.

The chain links TRBV5-1 to TRBJ2-1; 7 positions match TRBD2. The CDR3 has 17 amino acids. With V trimmed by 1 base and J by 0 bases, 7 bases remained unmatched. Germline CDR1 reads SGHRS; CDR2 reads YFSETQ. CDR3: CASSLLPAGTSYNEQFF. The CDR3 region has the DNA TGCGCCAGCAGCTTGCTTCCAGCGGGAACCTCCTACAATGAGCAGTTCTTC.